These 20 T cell receptor beta chains originate from one sample sequenced in a study of blood T cell repertoires in COVID-19. Profiled with immunoSEQ multiplex PCR; TCRdb holds only in-frame clones, not every one. The table lists about 150,000 clones, around 91% of them singletons. Material for sequencing was peripheral blood. All receptors derive from a man between 18 and 29 years old with COVID-19, enrolled during active disease.

V and J are TRBV13 and TRBJ2-3; 11 nucleotides align to TRBD1. CDR3 size: 15 residues. From germline, CDR1 is PRHDT and CDR2 FYEKMQ (reference sequence). Trimming at V came to 4 bases and at J to 5 bases, leaving 5 bases not matched to a gene. In DNA, the CDR3 is TGTGCCAGCAGCTCTGGACAGGGGGCGGGAGATACGCAGTATTTT. This codes for CASSSGQGAGDTQYF.

The V gene is TRBV10-3, the J gene TRBJ2-7; 7 bases fit TRBD1. Germline CDR1 ENHRY, CDR2 SYGVKD. The CDR3 has 13 amino acids. V lost 5 bases and J lost 0; bases outside the gene matches: 1. The CDR3, as DNA: TGTGCCATCAGTCGGGACAGCTCCTACGAGCAGTACTTC. It translates to CAISRDSSYEQYF.

J is TRBJ2-7 and V is TRBV5-6; 10 bases agree with TRBD1. The CDR3 has 14 residues. Unmatched junction bases numbered 4, after V lost 5 bases and J lost 2 bases. The germline gives CDR1 SGHDT, CDR2 YYEEEE. The CDR3 sequence: CASRSGTGAYEQYF. In DNA form, the CDR3 reads TGTGCCAGCAGGTCCGGGACAGGGGCCTACGAGCAGTACTTC.

The chain recombines TRBV2 with TRBJ2-7, with a weak D call TRBD1 (5 bases). Per germline, CDR1 SNHLY and CDR2 FYNNEI. V was shortened by 6 bases and J by 0 bases, with 9 bases between the two germline ends. The CDR3 is 13 amino acids. The CDR3 DNA follows: TGTGCCAGCAGGGGGCGCAGCTCCTACGAGCAGTACTTC. Its translation: CASRGRSSYEQYF.

This chain's CDR3 is CASSFINSGRSSSYNEQFF. DNA of the CDR3: TGTGCCAGCAGTTTTATAAATAGCGGGAGGTCCAGCTCCTACAATGAGCAGTTCTTC. The rearrangement uses TRBV28 and TRBJ2-1, with 10 positions matching TRBD2. In germline, CDR1 is MDHEN, CDR2 SYDVKM. CDR3 length equals 19 residues. With V trimmed by 3 bases and J by 0 bases, 11 bases remained unmatched.

Points on this clone: Other DNA sequences in this specimen translate into the identical CDR3. The chain links TRBV7-3 to TRBJ2-2; 8 bases agree with TRBD2. Germline CDR1 and CDR2: SGHTA and FQGTGA. This CDR3 comprises 15 residues. Unmatched junction bases numbered 3, after V lost 2 bases and J lost 4 bases. CDR3 region: CASSLGLAGTGELFF. The CDR3 DNA reads TGTGCCAGCAGCTTAGGACTAGCTGGCACCGGGGAGCTGTTTTTT.

CDR3 residues: CASSVDRGRGYTF. The CDR3 nucleotides read TGTGCCAGCAGCGTAGACAGGGGGCGTGGCTACACCTTC. The rearrangement uses TRBV7-2 and TRBJ1-2; 10 positions agree with TRBD1. Germline V gene lookup returns CDR1 SGHTA and CDR2 FQGNSA. Losses at the gene ends were 5 bases for V and 7 bases for J; bases not matched to a gene: 4. This CDR3 is built from 13 residues.

Concerning this clone: At one of its ends the junction is not consistent with the germline gene, which may arise from a read error. The V gene is TRBV10-3, the J gene TRBJ1-1, with a possible D match to TRBD1 (5 bases). The germline V gene has CDR1 ENHRY and CDR2 SYGVKD. The CDR3 runs 11 residues. The CDR3 reads CALRVGTEAFF. DNA of the CDR3: TGTGCCCTCAGGGTCGGCACTGAAGCTTTCTTT.

The rearrangement links TRBV6-5 to TRBJ1-1; TRBD1 matches 10 bases. Per germline, CDR1 MNHEY and CDR2 SVGAGI. The CDR3 totals 16 residues. The V segment lost 2 bases and the J segment 4 bases; nucleotides outside the gene matches: 7. CDR3 in amino acids: CASSYDRGRMRTEAFF. In DNA form, the CDR3 reads TGTGCCAGCAGTTACGACAGGGGGCGGATGCGCACTGAAGCTTTCTTT.

This clone was observed a single time. As DNA, the CDR3 is TGTGCCAGCAGCCCGTGGACAGAGGCGAGCTCTGGGGCCAACGTCCTGACTTTC. This codes for CASSPWTEASSGANVLTF. This chain uses TRBV5-4 with TRBJ2-6, with D possibly TRBD1 on 6 matching bases. Looked up from germline, CDR1 is SGHNT and CDR2 is YYREEE (reference sequence). This CDR3 is built from 18 residues. Trimming removed 4 bases at V and 0 bases at J, with 17 bases between.

The CDR3 DNA is TGTGCCAGCAGCTCCACAGGGTCTTCCTACGAGCAGTACTTC. Translation gives CASSSTGSSYEQYF. This chain uses TRBV7-2 with TRBJ2-7, with a tentative D call TRBD1 (6 bases). Looked up from germline, CDR1 is SGHTA and CDR2 is FQGNSA. V was pared by 4 bases and J by 1 base, with 11 bases between. This CDR3 has 14 residues.

The CDR3 loop reads CASTSKGGETQYF. The CDR3 DNA reads TGCGCCAGCACCTCGAAAGGCGGAGAGACCCAGTACTTC. V usage is TRBV10-1 and J usage is TRBJ2-5; D is uncertain. This CDR3 spans 13 amino acids. Germline V gene lookup returns CDR1 WNHNN and CDR2 SYGVQD (reference sequence). The germline V and J ends were trimmed by 7 bases and 4 bases, with 13 bases remaining between them.

V is TRBV28 and J is TRBJ2-7; perhaps TRBD2 as D (5 bases). This CDR3 has 16 amino acids. Germline assignment: CDR1 MDHEN and CDR2 SYDVKM. V gave up 1 base and J gave up 3 bases, with 16 bases separating them. CDR3 DNA: TGTGCCAGCAGTTTATTCCCGCCCGAGGGTCACTACGAGCAGTACTTC. Encoded protein: CASSLFPPEGHYEQYF.

This chain links TRBV10-1 with TRBJ2-2, with D maybe TRBD2 (6 bases). With 4 bases removed from V and 2 bases from J, the gap between germline ends came to 11 bases. Germline loops: CDR1 WNHNN, CDR2 SYGVQD (reference sequence). The CDR3 spans 15 residues. The DNA for the CDR3 is TGCGCCAGCAGTGCACGCGGGATTAACACCGGGGAGCTGTTTTTT. Translating gives CASSARGINTGELFF.

The rearrangement links TRBV5-1 to TRBJ2-7; D possibly corresponds to TRBD1 (6 bases). Germline V gene sequence: CDR1 SGHRS, CDR2 YFSETQ. V lost 0 bases to trimming and J lost 3 bases, with 7 bases between them. This CDR3 spans 13 amino acids. The CDR3 region is CASSLVTGYEQYF. For the CDR3, the DNA is TGCGCCAGCAGCTTGGTGACAGGCTACGAGCAGTACTTC.

This chain uses TRBV27 with TRBJ1-1; D is possibly TRBD1 (6 bases). The V end was cut by 3 bases, the J end by 4 bases, with 12 bases between. The germline V gene encodes CDR1 MNHEY and CDR2 SMNVEV (reference sequence). The CDR3 is made up of 14 amino acids. In nucleotides, the CDR3 is TGTGCCAGCAGTTTCTCGGGGGGGCTCACTGAAGCTTTCTTT. Its translation: CASSFSGGLTEAFF.

The gene calls are TRBV28 and TRBJ2-7, with 7 bases identical to TRBD1. The CDR3 is made up of 14 amino acids. In germline, CDR1 is MDHEN, CDR2 SYDVKM. The V gene end was trimmed by 7 bases and the J gene end by 2 bases; junction bases not matched to a gene: 8. The DNA for the CDR3 is TGTGCCAGCAAAGCACAGGGGACCACCTACGAGCAGTACTTC. Protein: CASKAQGTTYEQYF.

The chain has TRBV27 and TRBJ1-5; 7 nucleotides line up with TRBD1. The CDR3 runs 15 residues. V was pared by 3 bases and J by 0 bases, with 2 bases of the junction left unmatched. Germline assignment: CDR1 MNHEY and CDR2 SMNVEV (reference sequence). DNA of the CDR3: TGTGCCAGCAGTTTTTCAGGGGGTAGCAATCAGCCCCAGCATTTT. Protein product: CASSFSGGSNQPQHF.

The chain recombines TRBV29-1 with TRBJ1-1; TRBD1 agrees at 8 bases. There are 14 residues in the CDR3. Per the germline V gene, CDR1 is SQVTM and CDR2 is ANQGSEA. Trimming took 4 bases from V and 1 from J; bases not matched to a gene: 5. The CDR3 spells CSVAKGTGNTEAFF. DNA for the CDR3: TGCAGCGTTGCGAAGGGGACAGGGAACACTGAAGCTTTCTTT.

The V gene is TRBV28, the J gene TRBJ1-2; 8 bases fit TRBD1. This CDR3 contains 15 residues. Germline CDR1 MDHEN, CDR2 SYDVKM. V trimming: 4 bases; J trimming: 4 bases; junction bases outside the gene matches: 8. The CDR3 DNA follows: TGTGCCAGCAGTTCCCCGCCAGGGGGCGGCTATGGCTACACCTTC. Encoded protein: CASSSPPGGGYGYTF.